The source of this T cell receptor beta chain is a study of T cell responses to AZD1222 COVID-19 vaccine. Study findings and constraints: When two AZD1222 doses had been given, Spike-specific TCR breadth and depth rose. Repertoire collection took place solely once the T cell response had peaked. White British ancestry dominated among donors, who included more females, and clonal diversity was possibly underestimated.

A note on this clone: Its antigen remains unidentified.

Generated by immunoSEQ multiplex PCR, the TCRdb table keeps only in-frame clones and is missing some. The sample includes approximately 84,000 clones, 75% to 90% of them seen just once. The study pooled second doses at about 4 or about 12 weeks. CDR3 length equals 14 residues. CDR1 and CDR2 (germline): SEHNR, FQNEAQ (reference sequence). Deletions cut 3 bases from V and 7 bases from J, with 10 bases between. The sample consisted of peripheral blood, taken 28 days after the second AZD1222 dose. The receptor's source is an adult who received the AZD1222 COVID-19 vaccine. The V gene is TRBV7-9, the J gene TRBJ1-6; no clear D. CDR3 sequence (DNA): TGTGCCAGCAGCTTCGCCGATTTCAATTCACCCCTCCACTTT. Its protein is CASSFADFNSPLHF.